The 28 T cell receptor beta chains in this list originate from one sample, sequenced in a study of blood T cell repertoires in COVID-19. Sequenced by immunoSEQ multiplex PCR; TCRdb stores in-frame clones only, minus some. The sample shows fewer than 250,000 clones, roughly nine tenths of them seen only once. The sequenced sample consisted of peripheral blood. The receptors originated from a man younger than 45 with acute or convalescent COVID-19.

The chain links TRBV7-9 to TRBJ2-4, with 7 bases fitting TRBD1. The CDR3 is 16 residues long. V lost 5 bases and J lost 1; bases outside the gene matches: 8. The germline gives CDR1 SEHNR, CDR2 FQNEAQ (reference sequence). CDR3 sequence reads: CASSTRQGEAKNIQYF. For the CDR3, the DNA is TGTGCCAGCAGCACGAGACAGGGCGAGGCCAAAAACATTCAGTACTTC.

The J gene is TRBJ2-2, the V gene TRBV6-4, with 7 nucleotides matching TRBD1. Germline V lookup: CDR1 MRHNA, CDR2 SNTAGT. Trimming took 8 bases from V and 0 from J; bases not matched to a gene: 6. There are 15 residues in the CDR3. CDR3 sequence: CASLRDRANTGELFF. In nucleotides, the CDR3 is TGTGCCAGCCTCCGGGACAGAGCGAACACCGGGGAGCTGTTTTTT.

CDR3 nucleotide sequence: TGTGCCAGTACCCCCCGGGCCGGGGAGCTGTTTTTT. Translating gives CASTPRAGELFF. This chain links TRBV19 with TRBJ2-2; D not resolved. The CDR3 is 12 amino acids. Germline V gene data show CDR1 as LNHDA and CDR2 as SQIVND (reference sequence). V was shortened by 7 bases and J by 6 bases, with 9 bases between the two germline ends.

This chain uses TRBV7-2 with TRBJ2-7, with 12 positions matching TRBD1. V shed 1 base, J shed 3 bases, and the junction held 7 bases outside the gene matches. The CDR3 runs 17 residues. The germline CDR1 and CDR2 sequences are SGHTA and FQGNSA. The CDR3 DNA is TGTGCCAGCAGCTTAGTGTTGGGACAGGGGGCTGGCTACGAGCAGTACTTC. Translating gives CASSLVLGQGAGYEQYF.

The chain employs TRBV30 and TRBJ1-1; D possibly corresponds to TRBD1 (5 bases). Germline-derived CDR1 and CDR2 are GTSNPN and SVGIG (reference sequence). V gave up 4 bases and J gave up 2 bases, with 20 bases separating them. The CDR3 sequence is 16 residues long. Here the CDR3 reads CAWMTPRPQGNTEAFF. CDR3 DNA sequence: TGTGCCTGGATGACTCCTAGGCCTCAGGGCAACACTGAAGCTTTCTTT.

The chain links TRBV3-1 (or the pseudogene TRBV3-2) to TRBJ1-1; D ambiguous. Per germline, CDR1 LGHDT and CDR2 YNNKEL (reference sequence). Trimming took 0 bases from V and 6 from J, leaving 11 bases between them. The CDR3 spans 14 residues. CDR3 nucleotides: TGTGCCAGCAGCCAAGATGCGGCGGCCTCTGAAGCTTTCTTT. Its translation is CASSQDAAASEAFF.

The chain employs TRBV27 and TRBJ2-7, with TRBD2 matching 10 bases. Germline values: CDR1 MNHEY, CDR2 SMNVEV (reference sequence). V gave up 6 bases and J gave up 4 bases; unmatched junction bases: 24. This CDR3 has 20 residues. The CDR3 DNA reads as TGTGCCAGCAGCTCCCACCTCAAGGGGACTAGCGAGAACCTAAATTACGAGCAGTACTTC. Translating gives CASSSHLKGTSENLNYEQYF.

The rearrangement links TRBV6-2 or TRBV6-3 to TRBJ2-5, with D maybe TRBD1 (6 bases). CDR1 and CDR2 (germline): MNHEY, SVGEGT. The CDR3 sequence is 12 residues long. Trimming stripped 6 bases from V and 9 bases from J, with 14 bases between. CDR3 bases: TGTGCCAGCAGCAGGGGTCTCTGGGCCCAGTACTTC. Translated: CASSRGLWAQYF.

This sequence joins TRBV14 and TRBJ1-1; a possible D gene is TRBD1 (5 bases). The germline V and J ends were trimmed by 2 bases and 8 bases, with 12 bases remaining between them. CDR3 size: 13 residues. Looked up from germline, CDR1 is SGHDN and CDR2 is FVKESK. This CDR3 reads CASSQNLRTEAFF. The CDR3 DNA follows: TGTGCCAGCAGCCAAAACCTGAGGACAGAAGCTTTCTTT. Drawing the rest from reference TRBV14 and TRBJ1-1, the complete variable domain is EAGVTQFPSHSVIEKGQTVTLRCDPISGHDNLYWYRRVMGKEIKFLLHFVKESKQDESGMPNNRFLAERTGGTYSTLKVQPAELEDSGVYFCASSQNLRTEAFFGQGTRLTVV.

This clone was found a few times. In the same sample, other DNA sequences code for this CDR3. The J gene is TRBJ1-5, the V gene TRBV18; 9 bases line up with TRBD1. Trimming took 6 bases from V and 4 from J; bases not matched to a gene: 4. The CDR3 runs 14 residues. Per the germline V gene, CDR1 is KGHSH and CDR2 is LQKENI. CDR3 residues: CASSPGQGNQPQHF. In DNA form, the CDR3 reads TGTGCCAGCTCTCCCGGACAGGGGAATCAGCCCCAGCATTTT.

The chain carries TRBV28 and TRBJ1-6; D gene unclear. Germline V gene sequence: CDR1 MDHEN, CDR2 SYDVKM. The CDR3 loop spans 12 amino acids. V was cut by 5 bases and J by 14 bases, with 13 bases left in between. CDR3: CASSPPGETLHF. The CDR3, as DNA: TGTGCCAGCAGTCCCCCGGGAGAGACCCTCCACTTT. The full variable domain, with the rest looked up from reference TRBV28 and TRBJ1-6, is DVKVTQSSRYLVKRTGEKVFLECVQDMDHENMFWYRQDPGLGLRLIYFSYDVKMKEKGDIPEGYSVSREKKERFSLILESASTNQTSMYLCASSPPGETLHFGNGTRLTVT.

This chain joins TRBV11-1 and TRBJ2-3; the D is unclear. The CDR3 has 11 residues. V dropped 0 bases and J dropped 9 bases, with 4 bases sitting between them. Germline V gene sequence: CDR1 SGHAT, CDR2 FQDESV (reference sequence). In DNA form, the CDR3 reads TGTGCCAGCAGCTTAGCGTCGACGCAGTATTTT. Translating gives CASSLASTQYF.

This clone was counted once. This chain links TRBV2 with TRBJ1-3; D unclear. Trimming shortened V by 5 bases and J by 8 bases, and 16 bases separated the two germline ends. CDR1 and CDR2 from the germline V gene are SNHLY and FYNNEI. The CDR3 runs 14 residues. The CDR3 spells CASSLGSRGDTIYF. Written as DNA, the CDR3 is TGTGCCAGCAGTCTAGGGAGTCGCGGGGACACCATATATTTT.

This chain joins TRBV5-4 and TRBJ1-2; the match to TRBD1 covers 9 bases. Germline CDR1 reads SGHNT; CDR2 reads YYREEE (reference sequence). J lost 2 bases, V lost 3 bases, and 2 bases had no gene match. The CDR3 has 14 amino acids. The CDR3 DNA reads as TGTGCCAGCAGCTGGGGGACAGGGAACTATGGCTACACCTTC. Translation: CASSWGTGNYGYTF.

The chain has TRBV6-1 and TRBJ2-7, with TRBD1 matching over 7 bases. Germline V gene sequence: CDR1 MNHNS, CDR2 SASEGT. V was clipped by 1 base and J by 11 bases; unmatched bases: 2. The CDR3 spans 11 residues. This CDR3 is CASSEGRGKYF. DNA of the CDR3: TGTGCCAGCAGTGAAGGCAGGGGGAAGTACTTC.

V and J are TRBV4-1 and TRBJ1-4; 10 bases agree with TRBD1. Germline V gives CDR1 MGHRA, CDR2 YSYEKL. The CDR3 spans 17 residues. With 4 bases clipped from V and 3 bases from J, the junction kept 8 bases outside the gene matches. CDR3 nucleotide sequence: TGCGCCAGCAGCCCAACCGACAGGGGGCAGGCTAATGAAAAACTGTTTTTT. Protein: CASSPTDRGQANEKLFF.

The CDR3 region has the DNA TGTGCCAGCTGTCCGAGCGGGAGCACAGATACGCAGTATTTT. It specifies CASCPSGSTDTQYF. The chain recombines TRBV4-2 with TRBJ2-3; D possibly corresponds to TRBD2 (6 bases). V shed 8 bases and J shed 0 bases, with 12 bases lying between them. CDR1 is LGHNA and CDR2 is YNFKEQ in the germline V gene. CDR3 length equals 14 residues.

The chain uses TRBV5-6 and TRBJ2-7; a possible D gene is TRBD1 (6 bases). CDR3 size: 16 residues. Germline-derived CDR1 and CDR2 are SGHDT and YYEEEE. With 0 bases removed from V and 4 bases from J, the gap between germline ends came to 17 bases. CDR3 loop: CASSLGQGFIRYEQYF. The CDR3 DNA reads as TGTGCCAGCAGCTTGGGCCAGGGGTTTATCCGGTACGAGCAGTACTTC.

This chain uses TRBV24-1 with TRBJ2-7; 9 bases are a match to TRBD2. The CDR3 spans 15 residues. Trimming took 4 bases from V and 9 from J; bases not matched to a gene: 12. The germline gives CDR1 KGHDR, CDR2 SFDVKD. The CDR3 DNA reads TGTGCCACCAGTGACCCCGCTAGCGGGACGAGGGGGCAGTACTTC. This gives the protein CATSDPASGTRGQYF.

V is TRBV11-1 and J is TRBJ2-7; possible D gene TRBD1, 6 bases. CDR1 and CDR2 from the germline V gene are SGHAT and FQDESV (reference sequence). Trimming took off 4 bases at V and 3 bases at J, with 13 bases between the two ends. The CDR3 extends over 14 amino acids. The DNA of the CDR3 is TGTGCCAGCAGCTCGCACACAGGGATCTACGAGCAGTACTTC. Amino acid sequence: CASSSHTGIYEQYF.

The chain has TRBV28 and TRBJ2-7, with D maybe TRBD2 (6 bases). V gave up 3 bases and J gave up 0 bases, with 9 bases separating them. Per the germline V gene, CDR1 is MDHEN and CDR2 is SYDVKM. This CDR3 comprises 14 residues. CDR3 protein: CASSLHGGSYEQYF. For the CDR3, the DNA is TGTGCCAGCAGTTTGCACGGGGGCTCCTACGAGCAGTACTTC.

This clone was counted between two and nine times. This sequence joins TRBV12-5 and TRBJ1-2, with TRBD1 identical over 7 bases. CDR3 length: 13 amino acids. Germline CDR1 and CDR2: LGHNT and FRNRAP. V lost 7 bases and J lost 4; bases outside the gene matches: 6. CDR3 residues: CASALTGAYGYTF. DNA of the CDR3: TGTGCTAGTGCCCTAACAGGGGCCTATGGCTACACCTTC.

The chain uses TRBV19 and TRBJ1-1, with a possible D match to TRBD1 (5 bases). This CDR3 contains 10 residues. From germline, CDR1 is LNHDA and CDR2 SQIVND (reference sequence). The V gene lost 10 bases and the J gene lost 7 bases, with 10 bases spanning the gap. CDR3 DNA: TGTGCCACCCCGGGGGGTGAAGCTTTCTTT. Protein product: CATPGGEAFF.

CDR3 sequence (DNA): TGTGCCAGCAGCTTCCGACAGGGGGCCATGGGCTACACCTTC. This translates into CASSFRQGAMGYTF. The chain is built from TRBV7-2 and TRBJ1-2; 10 nucleotides match TRBD1. The CDR3 sequence is 14 residues long. Germline-derived CDR1 and CDR2 are SGHTA and FQGNSA. V trimming: 3 bases; J trimming: 8 bases; junction bases outside the gene matches: 6.

This clone appeared a single time. V gene TRBV21-1 combines with J gene TRBJ2-3; the D segment call TRBD2 is taken from the table without a DNA check. TRBV21-1 is classified as a pseudogene. The CDR3 length is 16 residues. CDR3 DNA sequence: TGTGCCAGCAGCAATGGGGGGCTAGCGGGGCCTAATACGCAGTATTTT. Translation gives CASSNGGLAGPNTQYF.

This chain connects TRBV5-1 to TRBJ1-1, with D hard to call. The CDR3 runs to 13 residues. The V end lost 1 base, the J end lost 6 bases, and 10 bases lay between the germline ends. The germline gives CDR1 SGHRS, CDR2 YFSETQ. CDR3 in DNA: TGCGCCAGCAGCTTGTCTGTGTCAGCTGAAGCTTTCTTT. Its protein product is CASSLSVSAEAFF.

The chain joins TRBV27 to TRBJ2-3; 8 nucleotides align to TRBD1. V shed 6 bases, J shed 7 bases, and the junction held 9 bases outside the gene matches. The CDR3 spans 14 residues. Per germline, CDR1 MNHEY and CDR2 SMNVEV (reference sequence). The CDR3 coding sequence is TGTGCCAGCAGCCGGACAGGGCCCGGGTATACGCAGTATTTT. Translating it yields CASSRTGPGYTQYF.

The chain has TRBV6-2 or TRBV6-3 and TRBJ1-2, with a possible D match to TRBD1 (6 bases). CDR3 length: 15 amino acids. The V end lost 5 bases, the J end lost 3 bases, and 16 bases lay between the germline ends. The V gene's germline CDR1 is MNHEY and CDR2 SVGEGT. The CDR3 bases are TGTGCCAGCAGTCGCGCATGGGCAGGGGACTATGGCTACACCTTC. Protein product: CASSRAWAGDYGYTF.